This T cell receptor (beta chain) was recorded in a study of brain T cells in children with intractable seizures. Sequencing was limited to surgery cases with top T cell transcript signatures in brain tissue. Pre-surgery treatment included at least one anti-epileptic drug. Overall study findings and caveats: Viral specificity was inferred only from CDR3 similarity; HCMV serostatus was unknown.

Sequencing was performed with immunoSEQ multiplex PCR; in TCRdb, only in-frame clones are kept and a portion is missing. The top ten hold 3.5% to 4% of the sample, which has roughly 110,000 clones, 94% seen once. CDR3 length: 12 residues. Germline lookup yields CDR1 MNHEY and CDR2 SVGAGI. V was pared by 8 bases and J by 4 bases, with 10 bases between. This clone has a single count. The antigen is unknown. The receptor comes from a boy in the first two years of life with hemimegalencephaly and intractable seizures. This chain uses TRBV6-5 with TRBJ2-3; D is possibly TRBD2 (5 bases). This specimen was peripheral blood, taken at surgery. The CDR3 sequence is CASGSWADTQYF. CDR3 DNA: TGTGCCAGCGGGAGTTGGGCAGATACGCAGTATTTT.